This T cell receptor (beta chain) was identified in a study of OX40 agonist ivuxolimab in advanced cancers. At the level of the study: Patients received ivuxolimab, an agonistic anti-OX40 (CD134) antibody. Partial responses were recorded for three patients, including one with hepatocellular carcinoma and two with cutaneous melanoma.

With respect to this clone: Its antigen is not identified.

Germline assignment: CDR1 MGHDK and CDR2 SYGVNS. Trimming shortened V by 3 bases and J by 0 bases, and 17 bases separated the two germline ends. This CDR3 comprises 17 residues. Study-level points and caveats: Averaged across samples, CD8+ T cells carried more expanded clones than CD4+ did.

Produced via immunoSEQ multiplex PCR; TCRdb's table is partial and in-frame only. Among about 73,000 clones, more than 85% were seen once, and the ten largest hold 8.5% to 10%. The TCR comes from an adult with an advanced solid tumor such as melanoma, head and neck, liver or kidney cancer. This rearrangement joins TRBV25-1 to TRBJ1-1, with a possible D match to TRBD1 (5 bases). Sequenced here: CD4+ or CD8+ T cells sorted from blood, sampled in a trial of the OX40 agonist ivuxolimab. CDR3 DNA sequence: TGTGCCAGCAGTGATATAAGCCAGGGCTATATGAACACTGAAGCTTTCTTT. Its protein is CASSDISQGYMNTEAFF.